A single T cell receptor beta chain is shown here with its context. The antigen is not known. The entry originates in a study of CD8+ T cells in alopecia areata. Overall study results and limits: Scalp specimens additionally yield sequences from normal skin's resident alphabeta T cells. Patients shared TCRs less clearly than mice did, possibly for HLA-related reasons.

Isolated RNA was reverse transcribed into cDNA used as the sequencing template. The method was immunoSEQ multiplex PCR; TCRdb's version includes in-frame clones alone and lacks a portion of them. The profile covers more than 95,000 clones, with around three fifths appearing a single time and about 9% taken by the ten largest. Sequenced material: CD4+ T cells sorted from blood. This receptor was taken from a human donor in good health.

The CDR3 DNA is TGTGCCAGCAGCTCTGCGGGACAAGGAAATTCACCCCTCCACTTT. It encodes CASSSAGQGNSPLHF. The chain combines TRBV7-9 with TRBJ1-6; the D gene is possibly TRBD1 (6 bases). CDR1 is SEHNR and CDR2 is FQNEAQ in the germline V gene (reference sequence). Deletions cut 4 bases from V and 7 bases from J, with 14 bases between. This CDR3 has 15 amino acids.